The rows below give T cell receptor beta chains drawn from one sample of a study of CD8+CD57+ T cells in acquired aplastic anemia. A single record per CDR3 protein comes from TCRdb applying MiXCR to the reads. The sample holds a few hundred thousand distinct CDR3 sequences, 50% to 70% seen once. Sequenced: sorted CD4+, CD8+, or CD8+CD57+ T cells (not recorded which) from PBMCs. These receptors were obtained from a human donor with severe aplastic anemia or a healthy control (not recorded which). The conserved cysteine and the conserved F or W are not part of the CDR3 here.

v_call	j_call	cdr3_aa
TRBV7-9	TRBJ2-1	ASRTGTPMQF
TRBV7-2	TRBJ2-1	ACGDSGDEQF
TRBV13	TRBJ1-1	ASSVGRMNTEAF
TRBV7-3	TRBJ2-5	ASSLASLAGEGETQY
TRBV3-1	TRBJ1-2	ASRTGTYGYT
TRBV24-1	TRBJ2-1	ATSDSQVVGEQF
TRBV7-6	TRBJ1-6	ASSRPGQDWSLH
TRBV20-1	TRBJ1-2	SATGTGGDLYGYT
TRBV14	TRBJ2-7	ASSQDRDKYYEQY
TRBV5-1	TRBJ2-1	ASSMTGALYNEQF
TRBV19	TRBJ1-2	ASSWGARDYGYT
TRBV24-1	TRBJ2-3	ATSDPERGLAGGRSDTQY
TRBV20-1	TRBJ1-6	SARPQGSYNSPLH
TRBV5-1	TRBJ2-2	ASSLGPEGANTGELF
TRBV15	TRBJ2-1	ATSRGGNYNEQF
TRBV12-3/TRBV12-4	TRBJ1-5	ASSFGETQH
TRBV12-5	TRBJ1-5	ASGLGRGRQPQH
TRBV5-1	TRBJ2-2	ASSLVRAGTNTGELF
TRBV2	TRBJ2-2	ASTGTNLRMELF
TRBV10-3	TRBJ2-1	AIRESGMPYNEQF
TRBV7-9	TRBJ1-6	ASSLGGTGRGDNSPLH
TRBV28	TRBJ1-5	ASIRGAGQPQH
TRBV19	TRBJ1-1	ASSISENMNTEAF
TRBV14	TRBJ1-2	ASSQERDYGYT
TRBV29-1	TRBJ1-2	SVEAQRGSGYGYT
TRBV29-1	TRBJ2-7	SVEEGTYEQY
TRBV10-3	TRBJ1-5	AISEDRVNQPQH
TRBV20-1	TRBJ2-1	SARASNDNEQF
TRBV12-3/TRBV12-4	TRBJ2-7	ASSSNYRDRGPYEQY
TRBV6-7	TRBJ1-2	ASGRDRAGYT
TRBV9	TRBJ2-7	ASSAFAHSYEQY
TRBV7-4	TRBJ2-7	ASSLDRGNYEQY
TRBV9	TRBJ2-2	ASSPSSGRGTGELF
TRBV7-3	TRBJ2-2	ASSPTVTGELF
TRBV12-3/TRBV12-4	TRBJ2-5	ASSLGRGVETQY
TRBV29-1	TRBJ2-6	SVEATGANVLT
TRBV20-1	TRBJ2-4	GARRQASFQY
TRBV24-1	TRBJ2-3	ATSELGQGGTDTQY
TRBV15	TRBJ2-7	ATSSFQLTGSYEQY
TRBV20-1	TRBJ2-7	SARDRLAGIYEQY